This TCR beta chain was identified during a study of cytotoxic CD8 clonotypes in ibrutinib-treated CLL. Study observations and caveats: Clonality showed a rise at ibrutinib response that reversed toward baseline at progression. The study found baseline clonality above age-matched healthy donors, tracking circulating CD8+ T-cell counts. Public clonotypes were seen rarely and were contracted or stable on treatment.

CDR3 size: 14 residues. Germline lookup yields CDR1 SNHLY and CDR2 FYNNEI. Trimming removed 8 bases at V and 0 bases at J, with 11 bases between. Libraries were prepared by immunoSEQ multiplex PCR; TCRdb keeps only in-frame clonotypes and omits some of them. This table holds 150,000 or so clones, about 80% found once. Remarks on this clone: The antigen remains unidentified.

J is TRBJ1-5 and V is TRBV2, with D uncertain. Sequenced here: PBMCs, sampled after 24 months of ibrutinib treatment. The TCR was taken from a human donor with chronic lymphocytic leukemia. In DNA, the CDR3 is TGTGCCAGCGGAGTAGGGCTTAGCAATCAGCCCCAGCATTTT. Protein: CASGVGLSNQPQHF.